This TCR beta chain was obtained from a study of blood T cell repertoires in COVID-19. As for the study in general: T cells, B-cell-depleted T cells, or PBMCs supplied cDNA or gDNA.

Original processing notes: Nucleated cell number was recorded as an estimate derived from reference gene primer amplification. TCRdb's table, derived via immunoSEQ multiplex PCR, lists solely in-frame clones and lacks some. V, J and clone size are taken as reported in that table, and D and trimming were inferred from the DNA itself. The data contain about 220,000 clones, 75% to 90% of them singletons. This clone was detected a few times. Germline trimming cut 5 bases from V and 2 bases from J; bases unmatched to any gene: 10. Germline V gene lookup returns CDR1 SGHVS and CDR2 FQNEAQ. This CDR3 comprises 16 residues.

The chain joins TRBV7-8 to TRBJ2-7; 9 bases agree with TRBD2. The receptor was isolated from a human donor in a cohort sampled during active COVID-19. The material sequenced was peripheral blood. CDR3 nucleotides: TGTGCCAGCAGCCCCCCTGGCGGGAGGGCCCCCTACGAGCAGTACTTC. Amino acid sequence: CASSPPGGRAPYEQYF.